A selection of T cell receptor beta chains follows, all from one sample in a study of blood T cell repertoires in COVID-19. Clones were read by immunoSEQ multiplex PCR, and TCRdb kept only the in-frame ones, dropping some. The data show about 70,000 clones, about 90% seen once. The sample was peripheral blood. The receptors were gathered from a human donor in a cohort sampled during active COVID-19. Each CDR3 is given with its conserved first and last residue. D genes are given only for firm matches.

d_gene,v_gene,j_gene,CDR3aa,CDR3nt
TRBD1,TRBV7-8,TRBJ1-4,CASSADGRDRGAYSEKLFF,TGTGCCAGCAGCGCGGACGGGCGGGACAGAGGGGCTTATAGTGAAAAACTGTTTTTT
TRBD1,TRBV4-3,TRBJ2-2,CASSQEKGADTGELFF,TGCGCCAGCAGCCAAGAAAAGGGGGCAGACACCGGGGAGCTGTTTTTT
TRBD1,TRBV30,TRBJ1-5,CAWSRTGRNRNQPQHF,TGTGCCTGGAGCCGGACAGGGCGGAACCGCAATCAGCCCCAGCATTTT
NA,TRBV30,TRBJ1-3,CAWSVASLVPGNTIYF,TGTGCCTGGAGTGTAGCTAGCCTAGTGCCCGGAAACACCATATATTTT
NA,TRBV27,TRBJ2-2,CASSSYQGNTGELFF,TGTGCCAGCAGTTCCTATCAGGGTAACACCGGGGAGCTGTTTTTT
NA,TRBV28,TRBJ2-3,CASSLPNTDTQYF,TGTGCCAGCAGTTTGCCTAACACAGATACGCAGTATTTT
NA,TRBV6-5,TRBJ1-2,CASSYSAVYGYTF,TGTGCCAGCAGTTACTCCGCAGTCTATGGCTACACCTTC
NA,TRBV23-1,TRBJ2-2,CASSHLTGTGELFF,TGCGCCAGCAGTCACCTTACAGGAACCGGGGAGCTGTTTTTT
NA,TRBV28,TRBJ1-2,CASSLAGSYYGYTF,TGTGCCAGCAGTTTGGCCGGGTCTTACTATGGCTACACCTTC
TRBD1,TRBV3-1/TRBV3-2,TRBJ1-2,CASSQDLTGDGYTF,TGTGCCAGCAGCCAAGACTTGACAGGGGACGGCTACACCTTC